Below, 23 T cell receptor beta chains from the same sample are listed, as sequenced in a study of cytomegalovirus exposure and HLA in healthy donors. Vbeta (60) and Jbeta (13) primers were used in the PCR. Sequenced by immunoSEQ multiplex PCR; TCRdb stores in-frame clones only, minus some. Of tens of thousands of clones detected, just over 70% appear once; the ten largest clones hold just under 5%. The sample consisted of PBMCs. Receptors originate from a man aged 55 to 70 in good health and CMV-seropositive.

V is TRBV19 and J is TRBJ1-1; 8 bases agree with TRBD1. The CDR3 totals 12 residues. Germline values: CDR1 LNHDA, CDR2 SQIVND (reference sequence). V lost 5 bases to trimming and J lost 11 bases; unmatched junction nucleotides: 7. The CDR3 nucleotides read TGTGCCAGTAGTTCCCGGACAGGGTCGGCTTTCTTT. It is translated as CASSSRTGSAFF.

This clone was counted a single time. The V gene is TRBV9, the J gene TRBJ2-2; possible D gene TRBD1, 6 bases. This CDR3 has 15 residues. Germline V gives CDR1 SGDLS, CDR2 YYNGEE. V was clipped by 0 bases and J by 1 base, with 7 bases between them. The CDR3 spells CASSVGGQNTGELFF. CDR3 DNA sequence: TGTGCCAGCAGCGTAGGGGGACAGAACACCGGGGAGCTGTTTTTT.

The V and J genes are TRBV6-5 and TRBJ2-1; D is unclear. Germline CDR1 and CDR2: MNHEY and SVGAGI. The V gene lost 0 bases and the J gene lost 5 bases, with 8 bases spanning the gap. The CDR3 is made up of 14 amino acids. The CDR3 is CASSYSNRDNEQFF. CDR3 sequence (DNA): TGTGCCAGCAGTTACTCGAACAGAGACAATGAGCAGTTCTTC.

J is TRBJ2-7 and V is TRBV2; weak D call: TRBD1 (5 bases). The CDR3 has 15 amino acids. Trimming stripped 1 base from V and 2 bases from J, with 12 bases between. CDR1 is SNHLY, CDR2 FYNNEI, per germline. The CDR3 DNA is TGTGCCAGCAGTGAAGGCAGGGCCACAACCTACGAGCAGTACTTC. Its translation: CASSEGRATTYEQYF.

This clone occurred a few times. This chain uses TRBV9 with TRBJ1-2; D possibly corresponds to TRBD1 (6 bases). V was clipped by 3 bases and J by 2 bases, with 14 bases between them. This CDR3 region has 15 residues. Looked up from germline, CDR1 is SGDLS and CDR2 is YYNGEE. The CDR3 sequence is CASSATGTSNYGYTF. The CDR3 DNA reads TGTGCCAGCAGCGCGACCGGGACATCCAACTATGGCTACACCTTC.

This clone is a singleton in its sample. V and J are TRBV6-1 and TRBJ1-3; no reliable D call. CDR3 size: 17 residues. V was trimmed by 2 bases and J by 0 bases, leaving 14 bases between them. Looked up from germline, CDR1 is MNHNS and CDR2 is SASEGT. CDR3 nucleotides: TGTGCCAGCAGTGAAAGCAGGTCGGGGTACTCTGGAAACACCATATATTTT. Amino acids: CASSESRSGYSGNTIYF.

The chain uses TRBV5-1 and TRBJ1-1; the D gene is possibly TRBD1 (5 bases). The CDR3 runs 13 residues. Germline V lookup: CDR1 SGHRS, CDR2 YFSETQ. With 3 bases removed from V and 1 base from J, the gap between germline ends came to 7 bases. CDR3 nucleotide sequence: TGCGCCAGCAGCTCGCAGGGGAACACTGAAGCTTTCTTT. It yields the protein CASSSQGNTEAFF.

This chain uses TRBV4-1 with TRBJ1-2, with a weak D call TRBD1 (6 bases). Germline V gene data show CDR1 as MGHRA and CDR2 as YSYEKL. The CDR3 has 14 residues. Trimming took off 4 bases at V and 5 bases at J, with 14 bases between the two ends. The CDR3 sequence: CASSRTQTGYGYTF. The CDR3 bases are TGCGCCAGCAGCCGAACCCAGACAGGTTATGGCTACACCTTC.

The V gene is TRBV7-8, the J gene TRBJ2-7, with TRBD2 matching over 8 bases. The CDR3 consists of 16 residues. V trimming: 1 base; J trimming: 7 bases; junction bases outside the gene matches: 12. Germline CDR1 is SGHVS and CDR2 is FQNEAQ. The CDR3, as DNA: TGTGCCAGCAGCTTAGGTCGTACGGGAGGGTATGGAGAGCAGTACTTC. Protein product: CASSLGRTGGYGEQYF.

The rearrangement joins TRBV5-5 to TRBJ2-3, with 7 bases lining up with TRBD2. Germline V gene lookup returns CDR1 SGHKS and CDR2 YYEKEE (reference sequence). V was pared by 5 bases and J by 0 bases, with 0 bases of the junction left unmatched. CDR3 length: 13 amino acids. The CDR3 loop is CASRRGSTDTQYF. CDR3 DNA sequence: TGTGCCAGCAGGCGGGGGAGCACAGATACGCAGTATTTT.

This clone occurred once. The chain combines TRBV23-1 with TRBJ2-3, with 12 bases lining up with TRBD2. TRBV23-1 is given ORF status, its function remaining uncertain. The CDR3 covers 21 residues. After removal of 3 bases from V and 3 bases from J, the junction contained 19 bases not matched to a gene. CDR3 nucleotide sequence: TGCGCCAGCAGTCAGGGAACACTAGCGGGAGGCCGCGGACGCAAGACAGATACGCAGTATTTT. This gives the protein CASSQGTLAGGRGRKTDTQYF.

This chain uses TRBV6-1 with TRBJ2-1, with D perhaps TRBD2 (6 bases). Trimming left V 6 bases short and J 5 bases short, with 14 bases between. The CDR3 sequence is 14 residues long. Germline V gives CDR1 MNHNS, CDR2 SASEGT. The CDR3 DNA reads TGTGCCAGCAGGGGGGAGGTTGAGGACAATGAGCAGTTCTTC. Translating it yields CASRGEVEDNEQFF.

In this sample, this clone turned up a few times. J is TRBJ2-5 and V is TRBV19; 9 bases map to TRBD1. Germline V CDR1 and CDR2: LNHDA, SQIVND (reference sequence). The V segment lost 8 bases and the J segment 7 bases; nucleotides outside the gene matches: 11. The CDR3 has 14 residues. CDR3 loop: CASCDLGQGSTQYF. The CDR3 DNA follows: TGTGCCAGTTGCGACCTGGGACAGGGCTCGACCCAGTACTTC.

The chain links TRBV27 to TRBJ1-1; TRBD1 aligns across 9 bases. The germline CDR1 and CDR2 sequences are MNHEY and SMNVEV (reference sequence). V lost 8 bases and J lost 7; bases outside the gene matches: 11. The CDR3 covers 14 residues. CDR3 protein: CASHPPGQGREAFF. The CDR3 DNA reads as TGTGCCAGCCACCCTCCGGGACAGGGCCGTGAAGCTTTCTTT.

V usage is TRBV4-3 and J usage is TRBJ2-2; D may be TRBD2 (6 bases). The CDR3 is 16 residues long. Germline CDR1 is LGHNA and CDR2 is YSLEER. The V and J ends lost 1 base and 1 base respectively, with 10 bases between them. CDR3 sequence reads: CASSQGDGGNTGELFF. The DNA for the CDR3 is TGCGCCAGCAGCCAAGGCGACGGGGGGAACACCGGGGAGCTGTTTTTT.

The chain uses TRBV19 and TRBJ1-2, with D hard to call. The germline CDR1 and CDR2 sequences are LNHDA and SQIVND (reference sequence). This CDR3 spans 18 amino acids. V dropped 2 bases and J dropped 5 bases, with 24 bases sitting between them. The CDR3 DNA is TGTGCCAGTAGTATAAGGTCCCGGAGGTCCCAAGCCCCGTATGGCTACACCTTC. Encoded protein: CASSIRSRRSQAPYGYTF.

This chain joins TRBV5-1 and TRBJ2-1, with D hard to call. CDR3 length equals 16 residues. In germline, CDR1 is SGHRS, CDR2 YFSETQ. Trimming took off 2 bases at V and 0 bases at J, with 12 bases between the two ends. The CDR3 loop is CASSLPQVSSYNEQFF. DNA for the CDR3: TGCGCCAGCAGCTTACCCCAGGTAAGCTCCTACAATGAGCAGTTCTTC.

CDR3 residues: CASSPRGAGANVLTF. The DNA of the CDR3 is TGTGCCAGCAGCCCGCGGGGCGCTGGGGCCAACGTCCTGACTTTC. This chain uses TRBV5-6 with TRBJ2-6, with a weak D call TRBD2 (6 bases). Trimming pared 4 bases from V and 2 bases from J, leaving 10 bases between. The CDR3 is made up of 15 amino acids. Germline V gives CDR1 SGHDT, CDR2 YYEEEE. Based on the CDR3 plus reference TRBV5-6 and TRBJ2-6, the full variable domain is DAGVTQSPTHLIKTRGQQVTLRCSPKSGHDTVSWYQQALGQGPQFIFQYYEEEERQRGNFPDRFSGHQFPNYSSELNVNALLLGDSALYLCASSPRGAGANVLTFGAGSRLTVL.

The chain joins TRBV2 to TRBJ2-5; no clear D. Germline-derived CDR1 and CDR2 are SNHLY and FYNNEI. The CDR3 consists of 12 residues. V gave up 6 bases and J gave up 9 bases, with 14 bases separating them. CDR3 sequence reads: CASSADREAQYF. CDR3 nucleotide sequence: TGTGCCAGCAGCGCCGACCGCGAGGCCCAGTACTTC.

This sequence joins TRBV5-6 and TRBJ2-3, with 7 bases aligning to TRBD2. Trimming removed 0 bases from V and 0 bases from J; junction bases left unmatched: 7. This CDR3 spans 17 amino acids. Germline loops: CDR1 SGHDT, CDR2 YYEEEE. The CDR3 spells CASSLAAGDPSTDTQYF. The DNA of the CDR3 is TGTGCCAGCAGCTTGGCCGCGGGGGATCCTAGCACAGATACGCAGTATTTT. The full variable domain, with the rest looked up from reference TRBV5-6 and TRBJ2-3, is DAGVTQSPTHLIKTRGQQVTLRCSPKSGHDTVSWYQQALGQGPQFIFQYYEEEERQRGNFPDRFSGHQFPNYSSELNVNALLLGDSALYLCASSLAAGDPSTDTQYFGPGTRLTVL.

This clone was seen a few times. The chain couples TRBV27 to TRBJ2-1, with 9 bases fitting TRBD1. Germline trimming cut 0 bases from V and 8 bases from J; bases unmatched to any gene: 11. The CDR3 extends over 17 amino acids. From germline, CDR1 is MNHEY and CDR2 SMNVEV (reference sequence). CDR3 residues: CASSLSVDRGDFDEQFF. The CDR3 DNA is TGTGCCAGCAGTTTATCGGTAGACAGGGGGGATTTTGATGAGCAGTTCTTC.

The chain has TRBV7-3 and TRBJ1-5, with no clear D. Germline lookup yields CDR1 SGHTA and CDR2 FQGTGA. The CDR3 length is 13 residues. Trimming pared 5 bases from V and 6 bases from J, leaving 11 bases between. Here the CDR3 reads CASSPDRGQPQHF. CDR3 in DNA: TGTGCCAGCAGCCCTGATAGAGGTCAGCCCCAGCATTTT.

The chain carries TRBV18 and TRBJ1-4; TRBD1 might be the D (5 bases). Germline CDR1 KGHSH, CDR2 LQKENI. The CDR3 is 16 amino acids. Trimming took 1 base from V and 3 from J, leaving 12 bases between them. The CDR3 protein is CASSPQGDAANEKLFF. CDR3 nucleotide sequence: TGTGCCAGCTCACCACAAGGGGATGCTGCTAATGAAAAACTGTTTTTT.